The rows below give T cell receptor beta chains drawn from one sample of a study of PD-1 blockade in classical Hodgkin lymphoma. Generated by immunoSEQ multiplex PCR, the TCRdb table keeps only in-frame clones and is missing some. The sample contains under 40,000 clones, roughly 82% of which appear only once. Here the sequenced sample was peripheral blood mononuclear cells (PBMCs), taken at baseline. Source of these receptors: a human donor with classical Hodgkin lymphoma. CDR3s include the opening cysteine and the closing phenylalanine or tryptophan. A D gene is named only where the DNA matches it firmly. Clone sizes are given selectively: once, few, many, or a class where the clone is expanded.

CDR3nt: TGTGCCAGCAGCGTTAGGACCGACTGGGGGGAGCTGTTTTTT; CDR3aa: CASSVRTDWGELFF; abundance: .; d_gene: .; len: 14; v_gene: TRBV9; j_gene: TRBJ2-2
CDR3nt: TGTGCCAGCAGCTTGAGGGGTGGCTACACCTTC; CDR3aa: CASSLRGGYTF; abundance: .; d_gene: .; len: 11; v_gene: TRBV5-6; j_gene: TRBJ1-2
CDR3nt: TGTGCCATCACCTGGGACAGGTCTCACAATGAGCAGTTCTTC; CDR3aa: CAITWDRSHNEQFF; abundance: .; d_gene: TRBD1; len: 14; v_gene: TRBV10-3; j_gene: TRBJ2-1
CDR3nt: TGTGCCAGCAGCCAAGATTGGGGAGGAGACACTGAAGCTTTCTTT; CDR3aa: CASSQDWGGDTEAFF; abundance: .; d_gene: .; len: 15; v_gene: TRBV4-2; j_gene: TRBJ1-1
CDR3nt: TGTGCCAGCAGCCAAACTACAGGGACAGCCACTGAAGCTTTCTTT; CDR3aa: CASSQTTGTATEAFF; abundance: .; d_gene: TRBD1; len: 15; v_gene: TRBV4-2; j_gene: TRBJ1-1
CDR3nt: TGTGCCAGCAACAAATGGGGGTCCAACTATGGCTACACCTTC; CDR3aa: CASNKWGSNYGYTF; abundance: .; d_gene: .; len: 14; v_gene: TRBV6-5; j_gene: TRBJ1-2
CDR3nt: TGTGCCAGCAGCTTACGGGGACAGGGGTTAGACTATGGCTACACCTTC; CDR3aa: CASSLRGQGLDYGYTF; abundance: .; d_gene: TRBD1; len: 16; v_gene: TRBV7-2; j_gene: TRBJ1-2
CDR3nt: TGTGCCAGCAGCTTAACGGGGGGGTACAATGAGCAGTTCTTC; CDR3aa: CASSLTGGYNEQFF; abundance: .; d_gene: TRBD2; len: 14; v_gene: TRBV7-3; j_gene: TRBJ2-1
CDR3nt: TGTGCCAGCAGCCGAGAGTGGGGCCCAGAGACCCAGTACTTC; CDR3aa: CASSREWGPETQYF; abundance: once; d_gene: .; len: 14; v_gene: TRBV7-8; j_gene: TRBJ2-5
CDR3nt: TGTGCCAGCAGTTACGGGGTTTCAACTGAAGCTTTCTTT; CDR3aa: CASSYGVSTEAFF; abundance: .; d_gene: .; len: 13; v_gene: TRBV6-5; j_gene: TRBJ1-1
CDR3nt: TGTGCCAGCAGTTACGGGACAGGGGGGACAGATACGCAGTATTTT; CDR3aa: CASSYGTGGTDTQYF; abundance: .; d_gene: TRBD1; len: 15; v_gene: TRBV6-5; j_gene: TRBJ2-3
CDR3nt: TGTGCCATCAGTCTGGTTGGGAGTTACAATGAGCAGTTCTTC; CDR3aa: CAISLVGSYNEQFF; abundance: .; d_gene: .; len: 14; v_gene: TRBV10-3; j_gene: TRBJ2-1
CDR3nt: TGTGCCACACAGGGCCCGGGAGGGGACACTGAAGCTTTCTTT; CDR3aa: CATQGPGGDTEAFF; abundance: few; d_gene: .; len: 14; v_gene: TRBV10-3; j_gene: TRBJ1-1
CDR3nt: TGTGCCAGCAGTGGAACAGGGGGCAGGTACGAGCAGTACTTC; CDR3aa: CASSGTGGRYEQYF; abundance: .; d_gene: TRBD1; len: 14; v_gene: TRBV2; j_gene: TRBJ2-7
CDR3nt: TGTGCCAGCAGCCTCGGCCGAGATGAAAAACTGTTTTTT; CDR3aa: CASSLGRDEKLFF; abundance: once; d_gene: .; len: 13; v_gene: TRBV2; j_gene: TRBJ1-4
CDR3nt: TGCGCCAGCAGCCTAACCACTGGATCACAAAATAATTCACCCCTCCACTTT; CDR3aa: CASSLTTGSQNNSPLHF; abundance: .; d_gene: .; len: 17; v_gene: TRBV5-1; j_gene: TRBJ1-6
CDR3nt: TGTGCCAGCAGACAGGGTACCCATCAGCCCCAGCATTTT; CDR3aa: CASRQGTHQPQHF; abundance: .; d_gene: .; len: 13; v_gene: TRBV6-5; j_gene: TRBJ1-5
CDR3nt: TGCGCCAGCAGCCAAGATCTGAGGGGGGGAAACTACGAGCAGTACTTC; CDR3aa: CASSQDLRGGNYEQYF; abundance: medium-sized; d_gene: .; len: 16; v_gene: TRBV4-3; j_gene: TRBJ2-7
CDR3nt: TGTGCCAGCAGCTTAGACGCCGCGCATAACTATGGCTACACCTTC; CDR3aa: CASSLDAAHNYGYTF; abundance: .; d_gene: .; len: 15; v_gene: TRBV7-6; j_gene: TRBJ1-2
CDR3nt: TGTGCCAGCAGCTCACAGGGTGACTATGGCTACACCTTC; CDR3aa: CASSSQGDYGYTF; abundance: .; d_gene: .; len: 13; v_gene: TRBV6-6; j_gene: TRBJ1-2
CDR3nt: TGTGCCAGTAGGAAAAATCCGGACCGCGCGTACCAAGAGACCCAGTACTTC; CDR3aa: CASRKNPDRAYQETQYF; abundance: few; d_gene: .; len: 17; v_gene: TRBV19; j_gene: TRBJ2-5
CDR3nt: TGTGCCAGTAGTATAGTTGCCCAGGCCGGACAGTACGAGCAGTACTTC; CDR3aa: CASSIVAQAGQYEQYF; abundance: .; d_gene: .; len: 16; v_gene: TRBV19; j_gene: TRBJ2-7
CDR3nt: TGTGCCACCACAGGGGATCCGAGCAATCAGCCCCAGCATTTT; CDR3aa: CATTGDPSNQPQHF; abundance: .; d_gene: TRBD1; len: 14; v_gene: TRBV10-3; j_gene: TRBJ1-5
CDR3nt: TGTGCCTGGATCGTTTGGGGAGGACAGGGGGCCAATGAGCAGTTCTTC; CDR3aa: CAWIVWGGQGANEQFF; abundance: .; d_gene: TRBD1; len: 16; v_gene: TRBV30; j_gene: TRBJ2-1
CDR3nt: TGTGCCAGCAGCTTAGGGAGAGTTTGGACTAGCGGATCCTACGAGCAGTACTTC; CDR3aa: CASSLGRVWTSGSYEQYF; abundance: once; d_gene: TRBD2; len: 18; v_gene: TRBV7-2; j_gene: TRBJ2-7
CDR3nt: TGTGCCAGCAGCCCCATAGGGACAGGGTTAGAGCAGTACTTC; CDR3aa: CASSPIGTGLEQYF; abundance: .; d_gene: TRBD1; len: 14; v_gene: TRBV7-9; j_gene: TRBJ2-7
CDR3nt: TGTGCCAGCTCACTAACCGGACTAACCGGGACAGGGGGGTTAGCTCAGCCCCAGCATTTT; CDR3aa: CASSLTGLTGTGGLAQPQHF; abundance: .; d_gene: TRBD1; len: 20; v_gene: TRBV18; j_gene: TRBJ1-5
CDR3nt: TGCGCCAGCAGCCCCGACGCGGACTATGGCTACACCTTC; CDR3aa: CASSPDADYGYTF; abundance: .; d_gene: .; len: 13; v_gene: TRBV5-1; j_gene: TRBJ1-2
CDR3nt: TGTGCCAGCAGCTTGACGTATACCTACGAGCAGTACTTC; CDR3aa: CASSLTYTYEQYF; abundance: .; d_gene: .; len: 13; v_gene: TRBV21-1; j_gene: TRBJ2-7
CDR3nt: TGCAGCGTCGGGGACAGCCCCTACGAGCAGTACTTC; CDR3aa: CSVGDSPYEQYF; abundance: .; d_gene: TRBD1; len: 12; v_gene: TRBV29-1; j_gene: TRBJ2-7
CDR3nt: TGCAGCGGATCTGAATGGGGTAGTACTAATGAAAAACTGTTTTTT; CDR3aa: CSGSEWGSTNEKLFF; abundance: .; d_gene: .; len: 15; v_gene: TRBV29-1; j_gene: TRBJ1-4
CDR3nt: TGTGCCACGGCCGTTCAGGGAAGCACAGATACGCAGTATTTT; CDR3aa: CATAVQGSTDTQYF; abundance: .; d_gene: .; len: 14; v_gene: TRBV19; j_gene: TRBJ2-3
CDR3nt: TGTGCCAGCAGCGTAGGGGTGGACATCACAGATACGCAGTATTTT; CDR3aa: CASSVGVDITDTQYF; abundance: few; d_gene: .; len: 15; v_gene: TRBV9; j_gene: TRBJ2-3
CDR3nt: TGTGCCAGTAGTCCCCCCCCGAGGCAGTATTTT; CDR3aa: CASSPPPRQYF; abundance: .; d_gene: .; len: 11; v_gene: TRBV19; j_gene: TRBJ2-3
CDR3nt: TGTGCCAGCAGCGTGGCTAGCGGGGGGCTGGGTCTTCAGCAGTTCTTC; CDR3aa: CASSVASGGLGLQQFF; abundance: .; d_gene: TRBD2; len: 16; v_gene: TRBV9; j_gene: TRBJ2-1
CDR3nt: TGCGCCAGCAGCCCGGGGGTTAGTTCGGAGACCCAGTACTTC; CDR3aa: CASSPGVSSETQYF; abundance: once; d_gene: .; len: 14; v_gene: TRBV5-1; j_gene: TRBJ2-5
CDR3nt: TGTGCCAGCAGTTCTCACGACGGATACTCCTACGAGCAGTACTTC; CDR3aa: CASSSHDGYSYEQYF; abundance: .; d_gene: .; len: 15; v_gene: TRBV27; j_gene: TRBJ2-7